Below are 9 T cell receptor beta chains sequenced from a single sample in a study of a mutant IDH1 vaccine in newly diagnosed glioma. Here immunoSEQ multiplex PCR was the method, and the copy in TCRdb shows in-frame clones only, minus some. The table includes around 25,000 clones, roughly 70% detected once. Specified time point: week 11, during vaccination. All doses held 300 ug of mutant IDH1 20-mer peptide, with topical imiquimod. Antigen specificity for these receptors is unknown. The specimen comprised peripheral blood mononuclear cells (PBMCs), sampled from a glioma patient whose treatment included an IDH1 peptide vaccine. These receptors all stem from a man aged 18 to 30 with glioma. Some clones in this sample may be carry-over from other donors' samples.

This rearrangement joins TRBV7-2 to TRBJ1-2, with 8 bases lining up with TRBD1. There are 15 residues in the CDR3. V shed 3 bases, J shed 4 bases, and the junction held 7 bases outside the gene matches. Germline CDR1 is SGHTA and CDR2 is FQGNSA. The CDR3 reads CASSLAPTGGYGYTF. CDR3 coding DNA: TGTGCCAGCAGCTTGGCACCAACAGGGGGCTATGGCTACACCTTC.

This clone showed up just a few times. V usage is TRBV7-6 and J usage is TRBJ1-6; a weak D match, TRBD1 (5 bases). The germline V gene has CDR1 SGHVS and CDR2 FNYEAQ. V was cut by 1 base and J by 10 bases, with 20 bases left in between. This CDR3 region has 17 residues. CDR3 residues: CASSLVLGWFGDSPLHF. For the CDR3, the DNA is TGTGCCAGCAGCTTAGTCCTTGGGTGGTTTGGGGACTCACCCCTCCACTTT.

The rearrangement links TRBV6-6 to TRBJ2-3; the D gene is possibly TRBD2 (6 bases). The CDR3 spans 16 residues. Per germline, CDR1 MNHNY and CDR2 SVGAGI (reference sequence). Trimming cost V 1 base and J 1 base, with 12 bases left between them. CDR3 amino acids: CASSYWVGRGTDTQYF. The CDR3 DNA is TGTGCCAGCAGTTACTGGGTCGGGAGAGGCACAGATACGCAGTATTTT.

V gene TRBV5-1 combines with J gene TRBJ2-7; D is unresolved. The CDR3 contains 12 residues. V was trimmed by 4 bases and J by 4 bases, leaving 9 bases between them. Germline loops: CDR1 SGHRS, CDR2 YFSETQ. In nucleotides, the CDR3 is TGCGCCAGCAGCCTCAGCCGGTACGAGCAGTACTTC. Encoded protein: CASSLSRYEQYF.

The chain carries TRBV4-3 and TRBJ2-2, with D unclear. CDR3 length: 14 amino acids. Trimming cost V 0 bases and J 6 bases, with 8 bases left between them. Germline V gene lookup returns CDR1 LGHNA and CDR2 YSLEER. The CDR3 region has the DNA TGCGCCAGCAGCCAAGACAGTACGGCCGGGGAGCTGTTTTTT. Its protein is CASSQDSTAGELFF.

A few counts support this clone. The chain combines TRBV7-9 with TRBJ1-1, with D hard to call. Per germline, CDR1 SEHNR and CDR2 FQNEAQ (reference sequence). V lost 1 base and J lost 3, with 9 bases in between. CDR3 size: 14 residues. The CDR3 region is CASSLVDRDTEAFF. CDR3 DNA: TGTGCCAGCAGCTTAGTGGATAGGGACACTGAAGCTTTCTTT. The whole variable domain, remainder taken from reference TRBV7-9 and TRBJ1-1, is DTGVSQNPRHKITKRGQNVTFRCDPISEHNRLYWYRQTLGQGPEFLTYFQNEAQLEKSRLLSDRFSAERPKGSFSTLEIQRTEQGDSAMYLCASSLVDRDTEAFFGQGTRLTVV.

The J gene is TRBJ1-2, the V gene TRBV19, with 7 nucleotides matching TRBD1. Germline values: CDR1 LNHDA, CDR2 SQIVND (reference sequence). The J segment lost 4 bases and the V segment lost 3 bases, leaving 2 bases of the junction unmatched. This CDR3 has 13 amino acids. CDR3 sequence (DNA): TGTGCCAGTAGTATGAGGGACAGCTATGGCTACACCTTC. Its protein product is CASSMRDSYGYTF. Supplemented by reference TRBV19 and TRBJ1-2, the full variable domain reads DGGITQSPKYLFRKEGQNVTLSCEQNLNHDAMYWYRQDPGQGLRLIYYSQIVNDFQKGDIAEGYSVSREKKESFPLTVTSAQKNPTAFYLCASSMRDSYGYTFGSGTRLTVV.

This clone has just a few counts. The rearrangement links TRBV28 to TRBJ1-4; TRBD1 matches at 9 bases. The trim removed 7 bases at V and 6 bases at J, leaving 6 bases unmatched. This CDR3 comprises 14 residues. Germline CDR1 MDHEN, CDR2 SYDVKM. Here the CDR3 reads CASTPWTGDEKLFF. CDR3 in DNA: TGTGCCAGCACCCCGTGGACAGGGGATGAAAAACTGTTTTTT.

The J gene is TRBJ2-7, the V gene TRBV10-2; tentative D call: TRBD2 (6 bases). The CDR3 totals 14 residues. Germline V lookup: CDR1 WSHSY, CDR2 SAAADI. Trimming took 5 bases from V and 2 from J, leaving 13 bases between them. For the CDR3, the DNA is TGCGCCAGCAGTTGGGAGGCAGAGACCTACGAGCAGTACTTC. It encodes CASSWEAETYEQYF.